The 11 T cell receptor beta chains below were found in one sample sequenced in a study of shared clonotypes between healthy human individuals. CD45RO-negative cells were positively selected for CCR7, leaving out terminally differentiated effector memory CD45RA+ cells. Generated by immunoSEQ multiplex PCR, the TCRdb table keeps only in-frame clones and is missing some. This sample carries roughly 2.1 million clones, more than 85% of them seen once, and the ten largest clones take under 2%. Sequencing used naive CD8+ T cells from PBMCs. These receptors came from a man between 18 and 29 years old in good health. Some clones in this sample may be carry-over from other donors' samples.

The genes are TRBV9 and TRBJ2-3; D call uncertain. This CDR3 has 13 amino acids. CDR1 is SGDLS, CDR2 YYNGEE, per germline. V lost 6 bases and J lost 3, with 11 bases in between. The CDR3 is CASTHGGTDTQYF. The CDR3 DNA follows: TGTGCCAGCACCCACGGCGGAACAGATACGCAGTATTTT.

The chain has TRBV27 and TRBJ2-7, with TRBD2 matching over 7 bases. Germline-derived CDR1 and CDR2 are MNHEY and SMNVEV (reference sequence). The CDR3 has 14 amino acids. The ends lost 5 bases at V and 3 bases at J; junction bases unmatched: 7. The CDR3 coding sequence is TGTGCCAGCAGTCCTTCCGCGGGAGACTACGAGCAGTACTTC. Residues: CASSPSAGDYEQYF.

The chain couples TRBV4-3 to TRBJ2-7; 9 bases are shared with TRBD2. The CDR3 runs 16 residues. V lost 4 bases and J lost 7; bases outside the gene matches: 14. Germline CDR1 reads LGHNA; CDR2 reads YSLEER. The CDR3 sequence is CASSPSRLAAQGEQYF. The CDR3 DNA reads as TGCGCCAGCAGCCCATCCCGACTAGCGGCTCAGGGGGAGCAGTACTTC.

CDR3 in DNA: TGTGCCAGCAGCTTAGCGGCCGGGTCCGAGCAGTACTTC. Its translation: CASSLAAGSEQYF. The chain carries TRBV7-9 and TRBJ2-7; the D is unclear. V gave up 0 bases and J gave up 6 bases, with 9 bases separating them. The germline CDR1 and CDR2 sequences are SEHNR and FQNEAQ (reference sequence). This CDR3 region has 13 residues.

Of note for this clone: Other DNA sequences within the sample encode an identical CDR3. V and J are TRBV29-1 and TRBJ2-7; 9 bases map to TRBD1. Looked up from germline, CDR1 is SQVTM and CDR2 is ANQGSEA. CDR3 size: 13 residues. The J segment lost 2 bases and the V segment lost 6 bases, leaving 5 bases of the junction unmatched. The CDR3 bases are TGCAGCGTGGTTGGGACAGGGACCTACGAGCAGTACTTC. Encoded protein: CSVVGTGTYEQYF.

This chain links TRBV11-2 with TRBJ1-4; D possibly corresponds to TRBD1 (5 bases). CDR3 size: 16 residues. Trimming took off 5 bases at V and 6 bases at J, with 19 bases between the two ends. The germline gives CDR1 SGHAT, CDR2 FQNNGV. The CDR3 protein is CASSRIPGPLDEKLFF. The CDR3 DNA sequence: TGTGCCAGCAGCCGAATACCGGGGCCTCTAGATGAAAAACTGTTTTTT. Full variable domain (missing parts from reference TRBV11-2 and TRBJ1-4): EAGVAQSPRYKIIEKRQSVAFWCNPISGHATLYWYQQILGQGPKLLIQFQNNGVVDDSQLPKDRFSAERLKGVDSTLKIQPAKLEDSAVYLCASSRIPGPLDEKLFFGSGTQLSVL.

The chain recombines TRBV27 with TRBJ2-3, with D unresolved. The CDR3 has 13 residues. Germline assignment: CDR1 MNHEY and CDR2 SMNVEV (reference sequence). V was pared by 3 bases and J by 5 bases, with 9 bases between. CDR3 protein: CASSFRVRDTQYF. The CDR3 DNA reads TGTGCCAGCAGTTTTAGGGTTCGAGATACGCAGTATTTT.

Turning to this clone: The same CDR3 can be traced to other DNA sequences in this sample. The chain recombines TRBV28 with TRBJ2-7; D uncertain. The CDR3 is 13 amino acids. Trimming left V 1 base short and J 3 bases short, with 7 bases between. Germline CDR1 is MDHEN and CDR2 is SYDVKM. The CDR3 nucleotides read TGTGCCAGCAGTTTATCCCTAATCTACGAGCAGTACTTC. It specifies CASSLSLIYEQYF.

J is TRBJ2-2 and V is TRBV25-1, with D tentatively TRBD1 or TRBD2 (7 bases each). CDR1 is MGHDK, CDR2 SYGVNS, per germline. The CDR3 is made up of 15 amino acids. V lost 8 bases and J lost 1, with 14 bases in between. The CDR3 is CASLRGGLNTGELFF. In DNA form, the CDR3 reads TGTGCCAGCCTCAGGGGGGGCCTGAACACCGGGGAGCTGTTTTTT.

The chain combines TRBV11-2 with TRBJ1-2; D remains unclear. This CDR3 region has 12 residues. CDR1 is SGHAT, CDR2 FQNNGV, per germline. CDR3 sequence (DNA): TGTGCTAGCCCGGGGAGCAGTGGAGGCTACACCTTC. This sequence encodes CASPGSSGGYTF.

V is TRBV4-1 and J is TRBJ2-7; D could derive from TRBD1 or TRBD2 (7 bases each). In germline, CDR1 is MGHRA, CDR2 YSYEKL. The CDR3 is 15 residues long. V gave up 8 bases and J gave up 2 bases, with 19 bases separating them. The CDR3 region has the DNA TGCGCCAGCGGAATTTTGGGAGGGGGCGCCTACGAGCAGTACTTC. It is translated as CASGILGGGAYEQYF.